Listed below are T cell receptor beta chains from one sample, sequenced in a study of chemoradiotherapy in HPV16-positive cancers. Here immunoSEQ multiplex PCR was the method, and the copy in TCRdb shows in-frame clones only, minus some. The profile shows 9,500 to 15,000 clones, around 87% of them singletons. The material was blood, obtained from a patient who underwent chemoradiotherapy. Receptor source: a human donor with HPV-associated anogenital cancer. CDR3s include the opening cysteine and the closing phenylalanine or tryptophan. Each record gives: V gene, clone size, D gene, J gene, CDR3 DNA, CDR3 protein. A D gene is named only where the DNA matches it firmly. Only part of the rows carry a size: once, few, many, or a class if the clone is expanded.

>TRBV7-3|once|-|TRBJ2-2
TGTGCCAGCAGTCGACAGCCCGACGGGGAGCTGTTTTTT
CASSRQPDGELFF
>TRBV19|once|-|TRBJ2-7
TGTGCCAGTAGTATAGGCGTCATTCGAGCCTACGAGCAGTACTTC
CASSIGVIRAYEQYF
>TRBV10-3|-|-|TRBJ2-6
TGTGCCATCAGTGTGAATCCCGGGATCTCTGGGGCCAACGTCCTGACTTTC
CAISVNPGISGANVLTF
>TRBV13|-|-|TRBJ1-3
TGTGCCAGCAGCCCAAAATCCCCATCAAGGAAGCCTGGAAACACCATATATTTT
CASSPKSPSRKPGNTIYF
>TRBV7-9|-|-|TRBJ2-1
TGTGCCAGCAGCTTAGGGCAGGGGCCCTACAATGAGCAGTTCTTC
CASSLGQGPYNEQFF
>TRBV14|-|-|TRBJ1-1
TGTGCCAGCAGCCAGGGGAGGTGGGACGGGGCTGAAGCTTTCTTT
CASSQGRWDGAEAFF
>TRBV30|-|TRBD2|TRBJ2-5
TGTGCCTGGAGTCCGGGACTAGCGGGGGGGAACCTACAAGAGACCCAGTACTTC
CAWSPGLAGGNLQETQYF
>TRBV19|-|TRBD1|TRBJ1-1
TGTGCCAGTAGGGAGACAGGGGGGAACACTGAAGCTTTCTTT
CASRETGGNTEAFF
>TRBV18|once|TRBD1|TRBJ1-2
TGTGCCAGCTCATTCGATACAGGGGGCGCCGGGTATGGCTACACCTTC
CASSFDTGGAGYGYTF
>TRBV4-2|-|TRBD1|TRBJ1-2
TGTGCCAGCAGCCAAGATATCGCCTCGGGACAGAATCATGGCTACACCTTC
CASSQDIASGQNHGYTF
>TRBV19|-|-|TRBJ1-2
TGTGCCAGTAGTGGGCGGGGACGATATGGCGGCTACACCTTC
CASSGRGRYGGYTF
>TRBV7-9|-|-|TRBJ1-5
TGTGCCAGCAGCACCGGGGGGTGGAATCAGCCCCAGCATTTT
CASSTGGWNQPQHF
>TRBV7-2|-|TRBD2|TRBJ2-5
TGTGCCAGCAGCCAACTAGCGGGGAGCCACCAGACCCAGTACTTC
CASSQLAGSHQTQYF
>TRBV6-6|-|-|TRBJ1-2
TGTGCCAGCAGGGCGAGAGAGAGTGGCTACACCTTC
CASRARESGYTF
>TRBV7-8|-|TRBD1|TRBJ1-3
TGTGCCAGCAGCCTAGGACAGGGGCTAACCCACTCTGGAAACACCATATATTTT
CASSLGQGLTHSGNTIYF
>TRBV18|-|-|TRBJ1-5
TGTGCCAGCTCACCACCGTTACAGGGCCCAAGGCAGCCCCAGCATTTT
CASSPPLQGPRQPQHF
>TRBV2|-|-|TRBJ1-5
TGTGCCAGCAGTGTCATCGGGATGGGTCAGCCCCAGCATTTT
CASSVIGMGQPQHF
>TRBV10-3|-|-|TRBJ1-1
TGTGCCATTGGACCCTCGCCGGGAGAAGCTTTCTTT
CAIGPSPGEAFF
>TRBV2|-|-|TRBJ1-4
TGTGCCAGCAGTGAGTCCGGGATGGTGGGTAATGAAAAACTGTTTTTT
CASSESGMVGNEKLFF
>TRBV7-9|few|TRBD1|TRBJ1-2
TGTGCCAGCAGCTTCGAGGGGGCGCGGGGCTACACCTTC
CASSFEGARGYTF
>TRBV9|-|-|TRBJ1-3
TGTGCCAGCAGCCCCCAGGACAGAGAATATGGAAACACCATATATTTT
CASSPQDREYGNTIYF
>TRBV30|-|-|TRBJ2-5
TGTGCCTGGAAACAAAATATAGTATCAGAGACCCAGTACTTC
CAWKQNIVSETQYF
>TRBV19|-|TRBD2|TRBJ2-2
TGTGCCAGTAAAGTAGCGGGGGGGCTCGACACCGGGGAGCTGTTTTTT
CASKVAGGLDTGELFF
>TRBV14|-|-|TRBJ2-3
TGTGCCAGCAGCCCGAGAGGGTATACGCAGTATTTT
CASSPRGYTQYF
>TRBV5-6|-|TRBD1|TRBJ1-3
TGTGCCAGCAGCGTAGGGACAGCTGGAAACACCATATATTTT
CASSVGTAGNTIYF
>TRBV18|-|-|TRBJ2-3
TGTGCCAGCTCACCACGGGGCACAGATACGCAGTATTTT
CASSPRGTDTQYF
>TRBV19|-|-|TRBJ2-5
TGTGCCAGTAGTATAAAGAATATGGGATGGGAGACCCAGTACTTC
CASSIKNMGWETQYF
>TRBV5-1|-|TRBD1|TRBJ1-2
TGCGCCAGCAGCCCGCAGACAGGGCACTATGGCTACACCTTC
CASSPQTGHYGYTF
>TRBV5-1|once|TRBD1|TRBJ2-5
TGCGCCAGCAGCTTGGCAGGGACAGGGGGCCTAGAGACCCAGTACTTC
CASSLAGTGGLETQYF
>TRBV14|-|TRBD1|TRBJ1-1
TGTGCCAGCAGCTACAGGGGGAACACTGAAGCTTTCTTT
CASSYRGNTEAFF
>TRBV7-2|-|-|TRBJ1-1
TGTGCCAGCAGCAGATCAGGACAGCCGAACACTGAAGCTTTCTTT
CASSRSGQPNTEAFF
>TRBV11-2|few|-|TRBJ2-3
TGTGCCAGCAGCTCCATTAAGGGATACTCTGTACATACGCAGTATTTT
CASSSIKGYSVHTQYF
>TRBV5-6|-|TRBD1|TRBJ2-3
TGTGCCAGCAGCTTTCCAGGGGGTCGGACAGATACGCAGTATTTT
CASSFPGGRTDTQYF
>TRBV5-1|-|-|TRBJ1-1
TGCGCCAGCAGGGAGAATTCCATGAACACTGAAGCTTTCTTT
CASRENSMNTEAFF
>TRBV6-5|-|TRBD1|TRBJ2-2
TGTGCCAGCAGCCGAGACAGGGAAGGCGGGGAGCTGTTTTTT
CASSRDREGGELFF